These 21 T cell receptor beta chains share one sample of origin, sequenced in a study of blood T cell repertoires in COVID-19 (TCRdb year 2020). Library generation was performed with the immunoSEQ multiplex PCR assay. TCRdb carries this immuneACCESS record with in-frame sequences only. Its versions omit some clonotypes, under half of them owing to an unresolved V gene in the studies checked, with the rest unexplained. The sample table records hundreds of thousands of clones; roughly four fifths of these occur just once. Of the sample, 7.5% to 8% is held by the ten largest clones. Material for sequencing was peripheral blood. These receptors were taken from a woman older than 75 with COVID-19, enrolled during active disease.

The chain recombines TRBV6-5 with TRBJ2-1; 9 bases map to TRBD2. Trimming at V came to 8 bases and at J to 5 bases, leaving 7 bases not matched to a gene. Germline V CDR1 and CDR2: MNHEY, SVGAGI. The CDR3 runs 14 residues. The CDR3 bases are TGTGCCAGCGATGGGACTAGCAGGAACAATGAGCAGTTCTTC. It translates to CASDGTSRNNEQFF.

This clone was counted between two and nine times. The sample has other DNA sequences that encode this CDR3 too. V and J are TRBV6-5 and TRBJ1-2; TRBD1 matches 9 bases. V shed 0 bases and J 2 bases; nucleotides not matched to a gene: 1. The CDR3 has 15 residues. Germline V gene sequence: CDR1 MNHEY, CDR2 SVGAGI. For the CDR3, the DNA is TGTGCCAGCAGTTACTCGGGGACAGGGAACTATGGCTACACCTTC. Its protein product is CASSYSGTGNYGYTF.

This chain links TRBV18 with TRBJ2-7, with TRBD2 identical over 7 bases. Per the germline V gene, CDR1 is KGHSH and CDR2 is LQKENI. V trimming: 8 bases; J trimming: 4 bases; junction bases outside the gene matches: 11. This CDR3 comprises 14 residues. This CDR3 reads CASQREGGSYEQYF. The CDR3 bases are TGTGCCAGCCAGCGGGAAGGCGGTTCATACGAGCAGTACTTC.

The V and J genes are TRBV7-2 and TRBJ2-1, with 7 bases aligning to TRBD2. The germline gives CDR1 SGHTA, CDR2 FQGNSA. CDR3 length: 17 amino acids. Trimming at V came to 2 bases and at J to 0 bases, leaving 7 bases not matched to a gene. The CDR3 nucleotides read TGTGCCAGCAGCTTAATCGGCAGGACTAGCTCCTACAATGAGCAGTTCTTC. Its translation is CASSLIGRTSSYNEQFF.

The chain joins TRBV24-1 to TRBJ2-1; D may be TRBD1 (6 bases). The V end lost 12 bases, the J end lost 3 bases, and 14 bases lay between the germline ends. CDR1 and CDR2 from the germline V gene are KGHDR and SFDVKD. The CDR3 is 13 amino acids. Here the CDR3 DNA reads TGTGCCGTCGGCCGGGACAACTACAATGAGCAGTTCTTC. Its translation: CAVGRDNYNEQFF.

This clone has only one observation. The CDR3 DNA reads as TGTGCCAGCAGCTTTATCAGGGGGCCTGGAGGGACTGAAGCTTTCTTT. As protein: CASSFIRGPGGTEAFF. This sequence joins TRBV7-9 and TRBJ1-1, with 8 bases fitting TRBD1. The J segment lost 5 bases and the V segment lost 3 bases, leaving 11 bases of the junction unmatched. The V gene's germline CDR1 is SEHNR and CDR2 FQNEAQ (reference sequence). This CDR3 contains 16 residues.

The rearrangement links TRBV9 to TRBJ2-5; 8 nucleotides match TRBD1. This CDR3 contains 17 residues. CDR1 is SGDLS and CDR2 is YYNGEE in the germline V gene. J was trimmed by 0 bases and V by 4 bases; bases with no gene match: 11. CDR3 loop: CASSPKGTGLNQETQYF. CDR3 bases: TGTGCCAGCAGCCCTAAAGGGACAGGTCTCAACCAAGAGACCCAGTACTTC. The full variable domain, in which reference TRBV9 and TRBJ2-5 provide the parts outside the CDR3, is DSGVTQTPKHLITATGQRVTLRCSPRSGDLSVYWYQQSLDQGLQFLIQYYNGEERAKGNILERFSAQQFPDLHSELNLSSLELGDSALYFCASSPKGTGLNQETQYFGPGTRLLVL.

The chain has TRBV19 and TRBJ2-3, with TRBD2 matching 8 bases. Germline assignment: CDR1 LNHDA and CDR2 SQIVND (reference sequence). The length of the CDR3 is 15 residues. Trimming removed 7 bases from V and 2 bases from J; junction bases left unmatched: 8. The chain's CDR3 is CASTSRGGNTDTQYF. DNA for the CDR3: TGTGCCAGTACCTCTCGCGGGGGGAACACAGATACGCAGTATTTT.

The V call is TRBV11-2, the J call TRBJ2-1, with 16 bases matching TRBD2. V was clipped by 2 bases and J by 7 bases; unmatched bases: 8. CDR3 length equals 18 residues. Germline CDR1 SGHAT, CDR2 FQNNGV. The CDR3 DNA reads TGTGCCAGCAGCTTATCGGGACTAGCGGGAGGGAATGTGAATGAGCAGTTCTTC. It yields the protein CASSLSGLAGGNVNEQFF. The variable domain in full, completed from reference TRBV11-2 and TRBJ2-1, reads EAGVAQSPRYKIIEKRQSVAFWCNPISGHATLYWYQQILGQGPKLLIQFQNNGVVDDSQLPKDRFSAERLKGVDSTLKIQPAKLEDSAVYLCASSLSGLAGGNVNEQFFGPGTRLTVL.

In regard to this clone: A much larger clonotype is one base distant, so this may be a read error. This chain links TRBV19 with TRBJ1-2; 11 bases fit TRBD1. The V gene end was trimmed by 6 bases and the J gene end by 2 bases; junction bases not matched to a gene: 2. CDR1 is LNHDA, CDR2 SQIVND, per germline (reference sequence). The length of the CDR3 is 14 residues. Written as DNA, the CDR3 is TGTGCCAGTAGCCGGGACAGGGGGAACTATGGCTACACCTTC. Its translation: CASSRDRGNYGYTF.

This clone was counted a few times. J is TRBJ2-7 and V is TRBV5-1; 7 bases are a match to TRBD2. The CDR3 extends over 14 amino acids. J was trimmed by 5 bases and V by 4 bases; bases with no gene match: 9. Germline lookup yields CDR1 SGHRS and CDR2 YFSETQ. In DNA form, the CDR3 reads TGCGCCAGCAGCCCGCGGGGGAGTAGAAACGAGCAGTACTTC. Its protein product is CASSPRGSRNEQYF.

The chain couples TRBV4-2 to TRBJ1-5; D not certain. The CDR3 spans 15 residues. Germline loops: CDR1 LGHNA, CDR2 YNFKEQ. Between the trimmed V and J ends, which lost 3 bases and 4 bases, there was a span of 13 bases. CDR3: CASSQGQAFNQPQHF. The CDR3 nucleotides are TGTGCCAGCAGCCAGGGCCAGGCCTTTAATCAGCCCCAGCATTTT.

CDR3 DNA: TGTGCCAGCAGCGTAGGGACAGGGGCTAACTATGGCTACACCTTC. Its protein product is CASSVGTGANYGYTF. The chain uses TRBV9 and TRBJ1-2, with 9 bases aligning to TRBD1. The V gene end was trimmed by 0 bases and the J gene end by 0 bases; junction bases not matched to a gene: 0. Germline CDR1 and CDR2: SGDLS and YYNGEE. The CDR3 totals 15 residues.

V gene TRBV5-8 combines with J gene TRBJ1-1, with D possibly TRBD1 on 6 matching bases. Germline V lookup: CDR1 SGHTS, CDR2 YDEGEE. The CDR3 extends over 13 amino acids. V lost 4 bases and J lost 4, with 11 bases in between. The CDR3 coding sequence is TGTGCCAGCAGCCCTTACAGGGCCACTGAAGCTTTCTTT. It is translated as CASSPYRATEAFF.

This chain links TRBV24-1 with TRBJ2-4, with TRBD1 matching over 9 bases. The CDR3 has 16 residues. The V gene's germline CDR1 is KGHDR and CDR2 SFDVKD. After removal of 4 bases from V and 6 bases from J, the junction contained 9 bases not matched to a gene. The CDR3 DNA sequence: TGTGCCACCAGTGAGTCCGGGACAGGGCGGCCAAACATTCAGTACTTC. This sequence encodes CATSESGTGRPNIQYF.

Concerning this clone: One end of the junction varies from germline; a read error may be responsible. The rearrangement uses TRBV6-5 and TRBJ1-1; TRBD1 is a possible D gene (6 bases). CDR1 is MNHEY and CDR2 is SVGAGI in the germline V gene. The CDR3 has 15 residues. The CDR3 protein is CASPRTAKGNTEAFF. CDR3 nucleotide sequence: TGTGCCAGCCCTCGGACAGCCAAAGGGAACACTGAGGCTTTCTTT.

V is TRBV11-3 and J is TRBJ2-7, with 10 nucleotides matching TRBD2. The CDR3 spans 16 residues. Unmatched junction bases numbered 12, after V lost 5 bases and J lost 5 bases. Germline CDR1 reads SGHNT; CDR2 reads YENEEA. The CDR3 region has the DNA TGTGCCAGCAGCCCGGGGCTAGCGGGAGCGGGAGACGAGCAGTACTTC. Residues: CASSPGLAGAGDEQYF.

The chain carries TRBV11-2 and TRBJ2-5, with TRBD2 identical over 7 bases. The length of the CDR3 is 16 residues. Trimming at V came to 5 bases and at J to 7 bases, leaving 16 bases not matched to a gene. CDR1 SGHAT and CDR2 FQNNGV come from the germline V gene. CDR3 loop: CASSPLGGVSRGTQYF. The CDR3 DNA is TGTGCCAGCAGCCCCCTTGGGGGGGTATCGAGGGGGACCCAGTACTTC. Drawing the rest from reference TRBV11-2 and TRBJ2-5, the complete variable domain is EAGVAQSPRYKIIEKRQSVAFWCNPISGHATLYWYQQILGQGPKLLIQFQNNGVVDDSQLPKDRFSAERLKGVDSTLKIQPAKLEDSAVYLCASSPLGGVSRGTQYFGPGTRLLVL.

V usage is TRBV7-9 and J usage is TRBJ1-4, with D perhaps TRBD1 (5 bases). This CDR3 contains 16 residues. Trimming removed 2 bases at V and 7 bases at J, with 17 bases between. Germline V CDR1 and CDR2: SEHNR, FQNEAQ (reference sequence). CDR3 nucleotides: TGTGCCAGCAGCTTACCCGCGGGAGGGGTAGGTGAAAAACTGTTTTTT. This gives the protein CASSLPAGGVGEKLFF.

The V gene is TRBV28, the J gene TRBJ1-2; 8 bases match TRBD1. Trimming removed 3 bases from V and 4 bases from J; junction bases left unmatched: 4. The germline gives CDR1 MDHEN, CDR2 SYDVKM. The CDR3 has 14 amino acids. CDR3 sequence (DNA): TGTGCCAGCAGTTTGCCAGGGGGCAGCTATGGCTACACCTTC. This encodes CASSLPGGSYGYTF.

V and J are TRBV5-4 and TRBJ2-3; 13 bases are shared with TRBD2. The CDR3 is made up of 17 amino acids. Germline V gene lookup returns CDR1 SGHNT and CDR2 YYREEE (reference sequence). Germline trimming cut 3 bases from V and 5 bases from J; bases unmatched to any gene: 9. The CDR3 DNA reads TGTGCCAGCAGCTCCCGACTAGCGGGGGGAGGAGGAGATACGCAGTATTTT. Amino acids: CASSSRLAGGGGDTQYF.